The clone carrying this T cell receptor (beta chain) has a single count. The data were taken from a study of CD8 T cells in Susac syndrome. RNA was extracted with the RNeasy kit, and a quantity of about 0.5 to 1 ug was reverse transcribed using random hexamers. TCRdb fed the immunoSEQ multiplex PCR reads into MiXCR, producing one record per CDR3 protein. The sample lists a few hundred thousand distinct CDR3 sequences, 80% to 95% occurring once. Sequencing of TCR beta was performed on blood CD8+ and CD4+ T cells. V lost 6 bases and J 5 bases, leaving 13 bases between the germline ends. The CDR3 is made up of 14 amino acids.

The specimen sequenced was CD8+ T cells from PBMCs. The chain employs TRBV12-3 or TRBV12-4 and TRBJ2-2; D perhaps matches TRBD2 (5 bases). The TCR was taken from a human donor with multiple sclerosis. CDR3 in amino acids: CASSSGAWTGELFF. CDR3 DNA: TGTGCCAGCAGCAGCGGAGCTTGGACCGGGGAGCTGTTTTTT.